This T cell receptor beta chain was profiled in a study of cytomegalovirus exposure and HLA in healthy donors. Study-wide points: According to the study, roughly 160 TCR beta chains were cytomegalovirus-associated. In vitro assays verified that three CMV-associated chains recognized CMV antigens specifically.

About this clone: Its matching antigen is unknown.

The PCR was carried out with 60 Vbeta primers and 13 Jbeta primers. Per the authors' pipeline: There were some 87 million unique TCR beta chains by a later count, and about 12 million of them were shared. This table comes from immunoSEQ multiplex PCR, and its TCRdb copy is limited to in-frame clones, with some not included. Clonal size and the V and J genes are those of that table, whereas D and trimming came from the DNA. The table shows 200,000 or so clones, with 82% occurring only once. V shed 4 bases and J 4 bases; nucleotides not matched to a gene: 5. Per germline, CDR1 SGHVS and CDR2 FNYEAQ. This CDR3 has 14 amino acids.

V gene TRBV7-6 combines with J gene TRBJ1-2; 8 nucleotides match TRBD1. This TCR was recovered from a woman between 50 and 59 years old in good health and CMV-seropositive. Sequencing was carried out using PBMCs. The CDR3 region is CASSSGQGIYGYTF. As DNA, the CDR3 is TGTGCCAGCAGCTCAGGACAGGGAATCTATGGCTACACCTTC. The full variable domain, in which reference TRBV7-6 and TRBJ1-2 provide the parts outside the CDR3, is GAGVSQSPRYKVTKRGQDVALRCDPISGHVSLYWYRQALGQGPEFLTYFNYEAQQDKSGLPNDRFSAERPEGSISTLTIQRTEQRDSAMYRCASSSGQGIYGYTFGSGTRLTVV.